This TCR beta chain was observed in a study of metastatic and nonmetastatic thyroid tumors. In the study overall: Comparison of repertoires was carried out across blood and tumor or nodule tissue from malignant and benign thyroid patients. Whole-study results and caveats: TCR beta diversity was reportedly significantly higher in malignant thyroid tumors than benign nodules, in blood and tumor.

Every patient was untreated before thyroid surgery. This clone was seen only a few times. Its antigen is unidentified. V lost 4 bases, J lost 6 bases, and 4 bases stayed unmatched. Germline CDR1 reads SGHNT; CDR2 reads YYREEE (reference sequence). The CDR3 covers 15 residues. As processed by the authors: The authors used CDR3 differences across clinicopathological groups to build a distant-metastasis classifier for papillary thyroid cancer. TCRdb re-analyzed the PCR reads using MiXCR. The V and J calls shown here were made by TCRdb, not taken from the authors' results. The table records about 93,000 clones, about 13% of them present only once.

Sequenced: blood. J is TRBJ2-1 and V is TRBV5-4, with TRBD2 identical over 13 bases. This sequence was found in a female donor with papillary thyroid cancer or a benign thyroid nodule (not recorded which). Some clones in this sample may be carry-over from other donors' samples. The CDR3 is CASSVGLAGSNEQFF. CDR3 bases: TGTGCCAGCAGCGTGGGACTAGCGGGATCCAATGAGCAGTTCTTC.